Following are 12 T cell receptor beta chains from one sample sequenced in a study of tumor-infiltrating lymphocytes in primary liver carcinoma. The source of the blood RNA was unsorted whole blood, and germline DNA was extracted as well. cDNA specific to TCR beta was made from approximately 0.55 ug of total RNA, with a constant-region primer employed for priming. Amplification in three nested multiplex PCR rounds with slightly modified ARM-PCR gave rise to TCR beta libraries. Rounds one and two of PCR, each of roughly 10 cycles, were primed with TRBV1-TRBV30 forward primers and a C-beta reverse primer. Using its own MiXCR run on the multiplex PCR reads, TCRdb lists one record per CDR3 protein. The table shows about 200,000 distinct CDR3 sequences, with less than 70% occurring only once. The sequenced sample was peripheral blood. All receptors come from a woman aged 60 to 75 with primary liver carcinoma and hepatitis B virus infection.

This clonotype was detected a few times. Just one base apart from a much larger clone, this may be a read error. This chain connects TRBV11-3 to TRBJ2-5, with 11 positions matching TRBD2. Germline assignment: CDR1 SGHNT and CDR2 YENEEA. This CDR3 has 15 residues. This chain's CDR3 is CASSATSGRRETRYF. DNA for the CDR3: TGTGCCAGCAGCGCTACTAGCGGGAGACGTGAGACCCGGTACTTC.

To note about this clonotype: Germline is not matched at one junction end, which may reflect a read error. The V and J genes are TRBV28 and TRBJ1-2; D is unclear. The CDR3 loop spans 13 amino acids. CDR1 MDHEN and CDR2 SYDVKM come from the germline V gene. CDR3 in DNA: TGTACCAGCAGTTTCAGCGGGGTCCCCGGCTACACCTTC. Translating gives CTSSFSGVPGYTF.

This clonotype has at least ten counts. This rearrangement joins TRBV29-1 to TRBJ2-5; TRBD1 agrees at 8 bases. CDR3 size: 12 residues. V shed 7 bases, J shed 3 bases, and the junction held 4 bases outside the gene matches. The germline V gene has CDR1 SQVTM and CDR2 ANQGSEA. This CDR3 is CSGLTGEETQYF. The DNA for the CDR3 is TGCAGCGGTCTGACAGGGGAAGAGACCCAGTACTTC.

In its sample, this clonotype was seen many times. The rearrangement joins TRBV4-2 to TRBJ2-1; 10 bases are shared with TRBD2. Losses at the gene ends were 4 bases for V and 8 bases for J; bases not matched to a gene: 11. Germline lookup yields CDR1 LGHNA and CDR2 YNFKEQ. This CDR3 region has 16 residues. CDR3 in DNA: TGTGCCAGCAGCCCTTCGGGTGGACTAGCGGTTTATGAGCAGTTCTTC. This translates into CASSPSGGLAVYEQFF.

This clonotype was detected a few times. J is TRBJ2-7 and V is TRBV6-4; 10 nucleotides match TRBD1. Germline lookup yields CDR1 MRHNA and CDR2 SNTAGT. The V segment lost 7 bases and the J segment 6 bases; nucleotides outside the gene matches: 18. This CDR3 comprises 17 residues. DNA for the CDR3: TGTGCCAGCACCGCCCCTCCCGAAGACAGGGGGCATGGCGAGCAGTACTTC. Residues: CASTAPPEDRGHGEQYF.

The table lists this clonotype with a few counts. This chain connects TRBV6-4 to TRBJ2-5; D gene unclear. This CDR3 has 11 amino acids. Germline CDR1 is MRHNA and CDR2 is SNTAGT. Trimming pared 5 bases from V and 5 bases from J, leaving 6 bases between. CDR3 sequence reads: CASSHMETQYF. CDR3 coding DNA: TGTGCCAGCAGTCACATGGAGACCCAGTACTTC.

Only one count was recorded for this clonotype. Since a much larger clone is just one base distant, this may be a read error. The chain couples TRBV12-5 to TRBJ2-1, with 10 positions matching TRBD1. CDR1 and CDR2 (germline): LGHNT, FRNRAP. This CDR3 contains 14 residues. CDR3 in DNA: TGTGTTAGTGGTTTAGGGACAGGGGACAATGAGCAGTTCTTC. Amino acid sequence: CVSGLGTGDNEQFF.

In this sample, this clonotype turned up many times. V is TRBV11-2 and J is TRBJ2-2, with D hard to call. Trimming removed 5 bases at V and 3 bases at J, with 13 bases between. The CDR3 has 15 residues. The V gene's germline CDR1 is SGHAT and CDR2 FQNNGV. The CDR3 reads CASSHTEAYTGELFF. CDR3 DNA: TGTGCCAGCAGCCACACCGAAGCTTACACCGGGGAGCTGTTTTTT.

A remark on this clonotype: This could be a read error, since a much larger clone is one nucleotide away. This rearrangement joins TRBV12-3 or TRBV12-4 to TRBJ1-2, with TRBD1 matching over 7 bases. CDR3 length equals 16 residues. Trimming at V came to 5 bases and at J to 10 bases, leaving 19 bases not matched to a gene. CDR3 region: CASSLRQGYGSRFYTF. The CDR3 DNA sequence: TGTGCCAGCAGTCTCCGACAGGGATATGGCTCCCGTTTCTACACCTTC.

This clonotype was seen ten or more times. This rearrangement joins TRBV29-1 to TRBJ2-2; D is unresolved. The CDR3 extends over 12 amino acids. Per germline, CDR1 SQVTM and CDR2 ANQGSEA. With 2 bases removed from V and 6 bases from J, the gap between germline ends came to 7 bases. CDR3 in amino acids: CSVELGSGELFF. The CDR3 nucleotides read TGCAGCGTTGAATTGGGGTCCGGGGAGCTGTTTTTT.

The table lists this clonotype with many counts. This sequence joins TRBV6-1 and TRBJ2-7; 8 bases match TRBD2. The junction had 12 bases not matched to a gene; V was cut back by 3 bases and J by 5 bases. Germline V lookup: CDR1 MNHNS, CDR2 SASEGT. The length of the CDR3 is 16 residues. For the CDR3, the DNA is TGTGCCAGCAGTGACCCCCCCGGGACCGGGAGGGACGAGCAGTACTTC. Its translation: CASSDPPGTGRDEQYF.

Points on this clonotype: Relative to the germline gene, one junction end is altered; a read error may explain this. The chain uses TRBV11-2 and TRBJ2-7; the D call may be TRBD1 or TRBD2 (5 bases each). The CDR3 has 13 amino acids. The germline CDR1 and CDR2 sequences are SGHAT and FQNNGV. CDR3 nucleotides: TGTGCCAACAGCTTAGGATTTGGGGACGAGCAGAACTTC. The encoded protein is CANSLGFGDEQNF.